The 27 T cell receptor beta chains reported below all come from one sample, sequenced in a study of Graves' ophthalmopathy and Graves' hyperthyroidism. RNA transcripts served as template for amplifying TCR beta CDR3 sequences. First-round RT-PCR relied on HTBI primers, and a second-round multiplex PCR came next. A single record per CDR3 protein comes from TCRdb applying MiXCR to the multiplex PCR reads. Seen here are just over 600,000 distinct CDR3 sequences, 22% observed once, and the top ten hold 7.1%. The sequencing input was peripheral blood. These receptors were collected from a woman aged 18-29 years with stable Graves' hyperthyroidism. Some clones in this sample may be carry-over from other donors' samples.

The chain couples TRBV30 to TRBJ2-2; no definite D call. CDR3 size: 12 residues. The V end was cut by 1 base, the J end by 2 bases, with 2 bases between. From germline, CDR1 is GTSNPN and CDR2 SVGIG (reference sequence). CDR3 residues: CAWSENTGELFF. Here the CDR3 DNA reads TGTGCCTGGAGTGAAAACACCGGGGAGCTGTTTTTT.

J is TRBJ1-2 and V is TRBV7-2, with 7 bases lining up with TRBD1. The CDR3 runs to 11 residues. Germline-derived CDR1 and CDR2 are SGHTA and FQGNSA. The J segment lost 7 bases and the V segment lost 6 bases, leaving 2 bases of the junction unmatched. Here the CDR3 DNA reads TGTGCCAGCAGGACAGGGACTGGCTACACCTTC. It translates to CASRTGTGYTF.

The chain recombines TRBV2 with TRBJ2-7, with TRBD1 as a possible D gene (5 bases). The ends were cut back, 4 bases at V and 0 bases at J, with 10 bases in the middle. There are 14 residues in the CDR3. Germline loops: CDR1 SNHLY, CDR2 FYNNEI. The CDR3 DNA reads TGTGCCAGCAGTGGACAGAGTTTCTCCTACGAGCAGTACTTC. Amino acid sequence: CASSGQSFSYEQYF.

This clonotype was observed many times. The V gene is TRBV28, the J gene TRBJ1-2; D is uncertain. There are 14 residues in the CDR3. Germline V CDR1 and CDR2: MDHEN, SYDVKM. Trimming removed 4 bases from V and 3 bases from J, with 12 bases in between. Here the CDR3 reads CASSSGGGDYGYTF. In DNA, the CDR3 is TGTGCCAGCAGTTCGGGCGGTGGGGACTATGGCTACACCTTC.

This clonotype was observed many times. The chain couples TRBV10-3 to TRBJ2-5; D uncertain. From germline, CDR1 is ENHRY and CDR2 SYGVKD. CDR3 length equals 12 residues. V was cut by 7 bases and J by 5 bases, with 11 bases left in between. The CDR3 DNA follows: TGTGCCATCACGGATTCGCGGGAGACCCAGTACTTC. Its translation: CAITDSRETQYF.

In this sample, this clonotype turned up many times. The chain carries TRBV6-2 or TRBV6-3 and TRBJ2-7; 9 nucleotides align to TRBD1. J was trimmed by 3 bases and V by 5 bases; bases with no gene match: 5. The CDR3 has 14 residues. Germline CDR1 reads MNHEY; CDR2 reads SVGEGT. CDR3 residues: CASSPTGGSYEQYF. The CDR3 nucleotides are TGTGCCAGCAGTCCGACAGGGGGTAGCTACGAGCAGTACTTC.

The chain recombines TRBV18 with TRBJ2-5; D not certain. The CDR3 sequence is 14 residues long. Germline V gene data show CDR1 as KGHSH and CDR2 as LQKENI. With 1 base removed from V and 2 bases from J, the gap between germline ends came to 8 bases. CDR3 in DNA: TGTGCCAGCTCACCACTGACACTGCAAGAGACCCAGTACTTC. Its protein is CASSPLTLQETQYF.

This clonotype turned up a few times. One junction end disagrees with the germline gene, perhaps due to a read error. This chain links TRBV6-4 with TRBJ2-4, with D possibly being TRBD1 (5 bases). CDR3 length equals 13 residues. Germline V lookup: CDR1 MRHNA, CDR2 SNTAGT. In DNA, the CDR3 is TGTGCCAGCAGTGAAGGGGAAACAAACATTAAGTACTTC. As protein: CASSEGETNIKYF.

The V and J genes are TRBV20-1 and TRBJ2-5, with D possibly being TRBD2 (7 bases). The CDR3 runs to 11 residues. Germline V gene data show CDR1 as DFQATT and CDR2 as SNEGSKA (reference sequence). V lost 4 bases, J lost 6 bases, and 9 bases lay in between. The chain's CDR3 is CSATGGQTQYF. The CDR3 coding sequence is TGCAGTGCTACGGGGGGCCAGACCCAGTACTTC.

The rearrangement links TRBV15 to TRBJ1-2; 8 bases are shared with TRBD1. J was trimmed by 6 bases and V by 3 bases; bases with no gene match: 12. The germline gives CDR1 LNHNV, CDR2 YYDKDF (reference sequence). The CDR3 length is 16 residues. The CDR3 sequence is CATSRLILQGDNGYTF. CDR3 in DNA: TGTGCCACCAGCAGGCTTATTCTACAGGGGGACAATGGCTACACCTTC.

This chain joins TRBV28 and TRBJ1-1; 7 positions agree with TRBD1. The germline CDR1 and CDR2 sequences are MDHEN and SYDVKM. V shed 6 bases and J 1 base; nucleotides not matched to a gene: 5. CDR3 length: 14 residues. The CDR3 spells CASRVDRWNTEAFF. DNA for the CDR3: TGTGCCAGCAGGGTGGACAGGTGGAACACTGAAGCTTTCTTT.

This clonotype has ten or more counts. This chain links TRBV27 with TRBJ1-2; 10 positions match TRBD1. The length of the CDR3 is 16 residues. J gave up 4 bases and V 5 bases, and 10 bases lay outside the gene matches. CDR1 and CDR2 from the germline V gene are MNHEY and SMNVEV (reference sequence). DNA of the CDR3: TGTGCCAGCAGTCCTCAGACGACAGGGGGCTCCTATGGCTACACCTTC. Translating gives CASSPQTTGGSYGYTF.

V gene TRBV5-1 combines with J gene TRBJ1-2; D call uncertain. V was clipped by 0 bases and J by 8 bases, with 14 bases between them. This CDR3 region has 14 residues. Germline CDR1 and CDR2: SGHRS and YFSETQ. The CDR3 nucleotides read TGCGCCAGCAGCTTGGAGGCAGATACACGCGGCTACACCTTC. Translating gives CASSLEADTRGYTF. Supplemented by reference TRBV5-1 and TRBJ1-2, the full variable domain reads KAGVTQTPRYLIKTRGQQVTLSCSPISGHRSVSWYQQTPGQGLQFLFEYFSETQRNKGNFPGRFSGRQFSNSRSEMNVSTLELGDSALYLCASSLEADTRGYTFGSGTRLTVV.

This clonotype was counted ten times or more. This chain connects TRBV6-5 to TRBJ1-1, with D maybe TRBD1 (5 bases). Trimming cost V 4 bases and J 0 bases, with 15 bases left between them. The CDR3 totals 16 residues. Germline V gene data show CDR1 as MNHEY and CDR2 as SVGAGI. In DNA form, the CDR3 reads TGTGCCAGCAGTTCGAACGGCCCGGGACTGAACACTGAAGCTTTCTTT. This translates into CASSSNGPGLNTEAFF.

The rearrangement joins TRBV12-5 to TRBJ1-1; D is possibly TRBD1 (5 bases). CDR1 and CDR2 (germline): LGHNT, FRNRAP. The CDR3 extends over 15 amino acids. Trimming took off 1 base at V and 2 bases at J, with 11 bases between the two ends. The CDR3 nucleotides are TGTGCTAGTGGTTTGGCCCTCGGACACAACACTGAAGCTTTCTTT. It translates to CASGLALGHNTEAFF.

This clonotype came up many times. The genes are TRBV5-4 and TRBJ1-1; the D is unclear. This CDR3 spans 13 amino acids. Germline V gene lookup returns CDR1 SGHNT and CDR2 YYREEE (reference sequence). V was shortened by 5 bases and J by 0 bases, with 8 bases between the two germline ends. The DNA of the CDR3 is TGTGCCAGCAGACAACACCTGAACACTGAAGCTTTCTTT. Translation gives CASRQHLNTEAFF.

The V gene is TRBV6-1, the J gene TRBJ1-1, with 8 bases fitting TRBD1. Germline assignment: CDR1 MNHNS and CDR2 SASEGT. This CDR3 contains 13 residues. V lost 7 bases and J lost 4; bases outside the gene matches: 5. As DNA, the CDR3 is TGTGCCAGCATCGGACAGGGTTTCACTGAAGCTTTCTTT. Translating it yields CASIGQGFTEAFF.

As for this clonotype: A much larger clone differs by one base, so this may be a read error. In this CDR3 the conserved last residue, phenylalanine or tryptophan, is missing, so a read error is likely. This chain uses TRBV7-2 with TRBJ2-7; D gene unclear. The V gene's germline CDR1 is SGHTA and CDR2 FQGNSA. The CDR3 totals 12 residues. Trimming left V 3 bases short and J 2 bases short, with 5 bases between. This chain's CDR3 is CASSFEAYEQYY. The CDR3 nucleotides read TGTGCCAGCAGCTTTGAAGCCTACGAGCAGTACTAC.

The J gene is TRBJ1-2, the V gene TRBV6-1; D gene ambiguous. Germline V gene data show CDR1 as MNHNS and CDR2 as SASEGT. The CDR3 is 15 residues long. V lost 7 bases and J lost 7, with 22 bases in between. CDR3 in amino acids: CASTKGGSDISGYTF. CDR3 DNA: TGTGCCAGCACCAAGGGTGGCAGCGACATAAGTGGCTACACCTTC.

Only a few counts were recorded for this clonotype. This sequence may be a read error, since a much larger clone differs from it by one base. V usage is TRBV15 and J usage is TRBJ1-1, with D hard to call. Trimming stripped 4 bases from V and 0 bases from J, with 9 bases between. Per the germline V gene, CDR1 is LNHNV and CDR2 is YYDKDF (reference sequence). The length of the CDR3 is 14 residues. Written as DNA, the CDR3 is TGTGCCACCAGCACTTCGGGCCTGAACACTGAAGCTTTCTTT. Its translation: CATSTSGLNTEAFF.

This clonotype was picked up a small number of times. A much larger clone sits a single nucleotide away, making a read error possible. The CDR3 ends on some other residue instead of the conserved phenylalanine or tryptophan, so this is likely a read error. The rearrangement uses TRBV2 and TRBJ1-5; D unresolved. Germline V lookup: CDR1 SNHLY, CDR2 FYNNEI. This CDR3 is 13 amino acids long. With 1 base removed from V and 6 bases from J, the gap between germline ends came to 7 bases. The CDR3 nucleotides are TGTGCCAGCAGTGAAGAGGAGGTTCAGCCCCAGCATTTG. Residues: CASSEEEVQPQHL.

In regard to this clonotype: This likely comes from a read error, as the CDR3 has no conserved phenylalanine or tryptophan at its end. The rearrangement joins TRBV5-1 to TRBJ2-7, with 8 bases that match TRBD1. This CDR3 is built from 13 residues. J lost 7 bases, V lost 3 bases, and 6 bases had no gene match. Germline V lookup: CDR1 SGHRS, CDR2 YFSETQ. The CDR3 loop reads CASSSQGAEEQYY. Here the CDR3 DNA reads TGCGCCAGCAGCTCGCAGGGGGCAGAGGAGCAGTACTAC.

This clonotype was seen at least ten times. The V call is TRBV28, the J call TRBJ2-7, with 11 bases lining up with TRBD1. V shed 5 bases, J shed 5 bases, and the junction held 8 bases outside the gene matches. CDR3 size: 15 residues. The germline CDR1 and CDR2 sequences are MDHEN and SYDVKM. Here the CDR3 DNA reads TGTGCCAGCAGTCCCAGGACAGGGGGCCGAGACGAGCAGTACTTC. Amino acids: CASSPRTGGRDEQYF.

This clonotype was found many times. This chain connects TRBV9 to TRBJ1-2; TRBD1 agrees at 7 bases. The CDR3 is 14 residues long. The J segment lost 7 bases and the V segment lost 0 bases, leaving 6 bases of the junction unmatched. Germline V gives CDR1 SGDLS, CDR2 YYNGEE. CDR3 coding DNA: TGTGCCAGCAGCGTAGAGGACAGGCGGGGTGGCTACACCTTC. This gives the protein CASSVEDRRGGYTF.

This clonotype was seen ten or more times. DNA of the CDR3: TGTGCCAGCAGGCGACAGGGTACCACTGAAGCTTTCTTT. Encoded protein: CASRRQGTTEAFF. The rearrangement uses TRBV14 and TRBJ1-1; 7 nucleotides agree with TRBD1. Germline CDR1 reads SGHDN; CDR2 reads FVKESK. J gave up 4 bases and V 6 bases, and 5 bases lay outside the gene matches. The CDR3 contains 13 residues.

Many counts were recorded for this clonotype. At one boundary the junction diverges from the germline segment, which might be a read error. The chain employs TRBV6-1 and TRBJ2-7, with D possibly TRBD1 on 7 matching bases. The germline V gene encodes CDR1 MNHNS and CDR2 SASEGT. The CDR3 sequence is 14 residues long. The CDR3 loop reads CASTTGDSSYEQCF. The CDR3, as DNA: TGTGCCAGCACAACAGGGGACTCGTCCTACGAGCAGTGCTTC.

This chain joins TRBV19 and TRBJ1-3; unclear D gene. Per the germline V gene, CDR1 is LNHDA and CDR2 is SQIVND (reference sequence). The V gene lost 11 bases and the J gene lost 0 bases, with 14 bases spanning the gap. This CDR3 comprises 14 residues. CDR3 amino acids: CASNREISGNTIYF. For the CDR3, the DNA is TGTGCCTCGAATAGAGAGATCTCTGGAAACACCATATATTTT.